This passage covers 11 T cell receptor beta chains from one sample sequenced in a study of cytomegalovirus exposure and HLA in healthy donors. With 60 Vbeta and 13 Jbeta primers, the PCR was carried out. Clones were read by immunoSEQ multiplex PCR, and TCRdb kept only the in-frame ones, dropping some. The profile shows around 150,000 clones, 60% to 70% of them singletons. Sequencing was performed on PBMCs. Every receptor here comes from a woman in her fifties or sixties in good health and CMV-seropositive.

This chain links TRBV28 with TRBJ2-3; D unresolved. The germline gives CDR1 MDHEN, CDR2 SYDVKM. This CDR3 region has 14 residues. Trimming pared 4 bases from V and 2 bases from J, leaving 10 bases between. CDR3 nucleotides: TGTGCCAGCAGTTCTCCCGGGTCCACAGATACGCAGTATTTT. Its translation: CASSSPGSTDTQYF.

This chain connects TRBV19 to TRBJ2-2; possibly TRBD2 for D (7 bases). The CDR3 consists of 18 residues. CDR1 is LNHDA and CDR2 is SQIVND in the germline V gene (reference sequence). V was clipped by 1 base and J by 5 bases, with 20 bases between them. CDR3 DNA sequence: TGTGCCAGTAGTATAGGCCCTGTTCGGGGGGCGCGAACCGGGGAGCTGTTTTTT. As protein: CASSIGPVRGARTGELFF.

The V and J genes are TRBV6-5 and TRBJ2-2; 7 nucleotides match TRBD1. After removal of 5 bases from V and 4 bases from J, the junction contained 7 bases not matched to a gene. The germline gives CDR1 MNHEY, CDR2 SVGAGI. The CDR3 is 15 amino acids. The CDR3 spells CASSKDRAGTGELFF. In nucleotides, the CDR3 is TGTGCCAGCAGTAAAGACAGGGCGGGCACCGGGGAGCTGTTTTTT.

This clone has a handful of counts. This CDR3 reads CAWIRDRAASNYGYTF. In nucleotides, the CDR3 is TGTGCCTGGATAAGGGACAGGGCCGCTTCTAACTATGGCTACACCTTC. The chain employs TRBV30 and TRBJ1-2; 9 nucleotides match TRBD1. The CDR3 consists of 16 residues. V trimming: 4 bases; J trimming: 0 bases; junction bases outside the gene matches: 9. CDR1 is GTSNPN, CDR2 SVGIG, per germline (reference sequence).

The DNA of the CDR3 is TGTGCCAGCAGCTTGGAGGGCAGGGGATCGAACACTGAAGCTTTCTTT. As protein: CASSLEGRGSNTEAFF. The chain uses TRBV5-4 and TRBJ1-1, with a weak D call TRBD1 (6 bases). CDR3 size: 16 residues. Germline values: CDR1 SGHNT, CDR2 YYREEE (reference sequence). V dropped 0 bases and J dropped 1 base, with 13 bases sitting between them.

The genes are TRBV9 and TRBJ2-1; D is perhaps TRBD1 (5 bases). CDR1 SGDLS and CDR2 YYNGEE come from the germline V gene. V was cut by 2 bases and J by 6 bases, with 15 bases left in between. The CDR3 consists of 15 residues. CDR3: CASSVMDTLANEQFF. The CDR3 bases are TGTGCCAGCAGCGTTATGGACACTCTCGCCAATGAGCAGTTCTTC.

This sequence joins TRBV11-3 and TRBJ2-7; 9 bases fit TRBD2. The V gene end was trimmed by 6 bases and the J gene end by 3 bases; junction bases not matched to a gene: 9. CDR3 length: 15 residues. Germline CDR1 reads SGHNT; CDR2 reads YENEEA. CDR3 nucleotide sequence: TGTGCCAGCAGTCCTAGCGGGAAAGGTTTCTACGAGCAGTACTTC. Amino acid sequence: CASSPSGKGFYEQYF.

J is TRBJ2-4 and V is TRBV28; 7 nucleotides agree with TRBD1. The CDR3 consists of 15 residues. The germline V gene encodes CDR1 MDHEN and CDR2 SYDVKM. The V and J ends lost 6 bases and 0 bases, in that order; junction bases with no gene match: 5. The CDR3 protein is CASSQGGLAKNIQYF. The CDR3 DNA reads TGTGCCAGCAGCCAAGGGGGCCTAGCCAAAAACATTCAGTACTTC. The complete variable domain, with remaining parts taken from reference TRBV28 and TRBJ2-4, reads DVKVTQSSRYLVKRTGEKVFLECVQDMDHENMFWYRQDPGLGLRLIYFSYDVKMKEKGDIPEGYSVSREKKERFSLILESASTNQTSMYLCASSQGGLAKNIQYFGAGTRLSVL.

The chain recombines TRBV4-3 with TRBJ2-1; 8 bases agree with TRBD1. The V and J ends lost 1 base and 6 bases, in that order; junction bases with no gene match: 8. The CDR3 is made up of 16 amino acids. Germline V gives CDR1 LGHNA, CDR2 YSLEER. CDR3 nucleotides: TGCGCCAGCAGCCAAGGGTATGGACAGGGCGGCAATGAGCAGTTCTTC. It codes for CASSQGYGQGGNEQFF.

The chain links TRBV2 to TRBJ2-3; 9 nucleotides line up with TRBD1. CDR3 length: 15 residues. Germline values: CDR1 SNHLY, CDR2 FYNNEI. Germline trimming cut 6 bases from V and 4 bases from J; bases unmatched to any gene: 8. The CDR3 sequence is CASRVDRGFADTQYF. As DNA, the CDR3 is TGTGCCAGCAGGGTAGACAGGGGGTTTGCAGATACGCAGTATTTT.

The V and J genes are TRBV9 and TRBJ2-5; no firm D call. The CDR3 consists of 14 residues. Trimming cost V 5 bases and J 2 bases, with 13 bases left between them. In germline, CDR1 is SGDLS, CDR2 YYNGEE. DNA for the CDR3: TGTGCCAGCAGTGGATCTGGGCAACAAGAGACCCAGTACTTC. Translating it yields CASSGSGQQETQYF.